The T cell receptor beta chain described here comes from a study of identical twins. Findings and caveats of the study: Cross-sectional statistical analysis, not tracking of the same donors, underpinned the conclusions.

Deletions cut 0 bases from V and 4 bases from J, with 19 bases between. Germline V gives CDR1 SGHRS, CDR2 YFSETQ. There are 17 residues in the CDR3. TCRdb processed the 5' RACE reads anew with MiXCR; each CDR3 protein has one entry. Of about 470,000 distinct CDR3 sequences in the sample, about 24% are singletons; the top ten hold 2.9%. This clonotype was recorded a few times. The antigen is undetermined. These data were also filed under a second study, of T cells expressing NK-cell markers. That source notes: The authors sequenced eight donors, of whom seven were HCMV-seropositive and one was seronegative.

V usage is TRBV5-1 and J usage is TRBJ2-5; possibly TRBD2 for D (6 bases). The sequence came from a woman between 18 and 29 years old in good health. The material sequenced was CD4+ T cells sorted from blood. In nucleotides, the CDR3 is TGCGCCAGCAGCTTGGCCGCGGGAATTGCCCTTGGAGAGACCCAGTACTTC. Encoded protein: CASSLAAGIALGETQYF.